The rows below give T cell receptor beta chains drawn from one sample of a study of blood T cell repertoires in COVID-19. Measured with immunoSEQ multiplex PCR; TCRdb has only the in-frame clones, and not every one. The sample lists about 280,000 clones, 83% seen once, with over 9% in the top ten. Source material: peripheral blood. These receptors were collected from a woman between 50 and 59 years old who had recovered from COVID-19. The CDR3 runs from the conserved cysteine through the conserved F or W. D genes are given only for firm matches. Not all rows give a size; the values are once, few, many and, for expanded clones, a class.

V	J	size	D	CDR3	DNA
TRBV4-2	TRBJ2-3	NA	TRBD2	CASSLLRRTSGGATDTQYF	TGTGCCAGCAGCCTACTTAGGAGGACTAGCGGGGGAGCCACAGATACGCAGTATTTT
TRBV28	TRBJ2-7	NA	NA	CASSLRGDYEQYF	TGTGCCAGCAGTCTCAGGGGGGACTACGAGCAGTACTTC
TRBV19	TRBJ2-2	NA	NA	CASRGASTGELFF	TGTGCCAGTAGGGGGGCCTCCACCGGGGAGCTGTTTTTT
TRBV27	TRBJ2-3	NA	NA	CASGLAGAYSPTDTQYF	TGTGCCAGCGGTTTGGCAGGGGCTTATTCTCCCACAGATACGCAGTATTTT
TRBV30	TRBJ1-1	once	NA	CAWSVGGVTEAFF	TGTGCCTGGAGTGTAGGGGGGGTCACTGAAGCTTTCTTT
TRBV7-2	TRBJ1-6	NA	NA	CATLPTGNSPLHF	TGTGCCACCCTACCGACCGGGAATTCACCCCTCCACTTT
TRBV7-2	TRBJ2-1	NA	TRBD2	CASSFGRPQFF	TGTGCCAGCAGCTTCGGGAGGCCCCAGTTCTTC
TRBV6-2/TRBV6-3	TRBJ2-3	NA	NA	CASSYWAGNTDTQYF	TGTGCCAGCAGTTACTGGGCAGGTAACACAGATACGCAGTATTTT
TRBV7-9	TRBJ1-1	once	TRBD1	CASSRQGGRHTEAFF	TGTGCCAGCAGCCGACAGGGGGGGAGGCACACTGAAGCTTTCTTT
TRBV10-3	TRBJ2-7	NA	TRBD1	CAIGGQGVNYEQYF	TGTGCCATCGGAGGACAGGGGGTAAACTACGAGCAGTACTTC
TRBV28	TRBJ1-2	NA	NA	CASSQNYGYTF	TGTGCCAGCAGTCAAAACTATGGCTACACCTTC
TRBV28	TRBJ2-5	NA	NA	CASSFIETQYF	TGTGCCAGCAGTTTTATCGAGACCCAGTACTTC
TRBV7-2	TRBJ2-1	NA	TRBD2	CASSLGREGEQFF	TGTGCCAGCAGCTTAGGACGGGAGGGGGAGCAGTTCTTC
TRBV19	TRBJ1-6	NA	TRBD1	CASSNDRAGGNSPLHF	TGTGCCAGTAGTAACGACAGGGCTGGGGGGAATTCACCCCTCCACTTT
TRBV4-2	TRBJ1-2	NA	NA	CASSPGEGMNYGYTF	TGTGCCAGCAGCCCCGGGGAGGGTATGAACTATGGCTACACCTTC
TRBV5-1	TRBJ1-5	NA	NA	CASSLEANSNQPQHF	TGCGCCAGCAGCTTGGAAGCCAATAGCAATCAGCCCCAGCATTTT
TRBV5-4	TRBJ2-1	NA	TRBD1	CASSLGGGTGGRNEQFF	TGTGCCAGCAGCTTGGGAGGTGGGACAGGGGGCAGGAATGAGCAGTTCTTC
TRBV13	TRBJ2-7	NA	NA	CASSSMAGEQYF	TGTGCCAGCAGCTCTATGGCAGGGGAGCAGTACTTC
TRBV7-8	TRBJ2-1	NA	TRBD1	CASSRDRVSYNEQFF	TGTGCCAGCAGCAGGGACAGGGTATCCTACAATGAGCAGTTCTTC
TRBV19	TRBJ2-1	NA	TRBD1	CASSIRTGNNNEQFF	TGTGCCAGTAGTATAAGGACAGGAAACAACAATGAGCAGTTCTTC
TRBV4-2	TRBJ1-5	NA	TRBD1	CASSQSAGQGHQPQHF	TGTGCCAGCAGCCAATCGGCGGGACAGGGGCATCAGCCCCAGCATTTT
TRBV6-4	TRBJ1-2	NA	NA	CASSPTEGLYGYTF	TGTGCCAGCAGTCCCACGGAGGGCCTCTATGGCTACACCTTC
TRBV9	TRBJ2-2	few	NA	CASTRGAATGELFF	TGTGCCAGCACCCGCGGGGCAGCCACCGGGGAGCTGTTTTTT